This T cell receptor (beta chain) was documented in a study of glioma-infiltrating T cells after dendritic cell vaccination. Libraries were prepared by immunoSEQ multiplex PCR; TCRdb keeps only in-frame clonotypes and omits some of them. The repertoire holds about 92,000 clones, with more than 75% as singletons. To note about this clone: Its specificity is unknown.

The CDR3 runs 13 residues. The V end lost 4 bases, the J end lost 7 bases, and 14 bases lay between the germline ends. Germline lookup yields CDR1 SGHTA and CDR2 FQGTGA. Findings of the study overall: Higher TCR clonality did not directly relate to longer survival.

This material consisted of blood, taken before dendritic cell vaccination. The clonotype was recovered from a human donor with glioblastoma. The chain links TRBV7-3 to TRBJ2-7; TRBD1 is a possible D gene (5 bases). The CDR3 coding sequence is TGTGCCAGCAGCTCCGTCCGATCAGGGGAGCAGTACTTC. Translated, it gives CASSSVRSGEQYF.